These T cell receptor beta chains were read from a single sample in a study of identical twins. TCRdb reanalysed the 5' RACE reads using MiXCR and keeps one entry per CDR3 protein. The table includes about 240,000 distinct CDR3 sequences, roughly 13% detected once. These data also formed part of another study, on yellow fever vaccine responses in identical twins.

Sample: memory (CD45RO+) T cells sorted from blood. The receptor source for this set is a woman between 18 and 29 years old in good health. Both conserved end residues are part of each CDR3. A D gene is named only where the DNA matches it firmly. A row's size may be missing; if present it is once, few, many or a size class.

v_call	d_call	clone_size	j_call	cdr3_nt	cdr3_aa
TRBV19	TRBD2	-	TRBJ2-7	TGTGCCAGTAGTGTCGGACTAGCGGGGGCCTACGAGCAGTACTTC	CASSVGLAGAYEQYF
TRBV6-5	-	few	TRBJ2-5	TGTGCCAGCAGTTACGGTCCTAGCCAAGAGACCCAGTACTTC	CASSYGPSQETQYF
TRBV20-1	TRBD1	few	TRBJ2-7	TGCAGTGCTTTCCCGGGACAGGGTTATAAGCAGTACTTC	CSAFPGQGYKQYF
TRBV4-1	-	-	TRBJ1-5	TGCGCCAGCAGCCAAGGTCGAGCTGGCAAGCCCCAGCATTTT	CASSQGRAGKPQHF
TRBV9	-	few	TRBJ1-2	TGTGCCAGCAGCGCAGCGAGCTATGGCTACACCTTC	CASSAASYGYTF
TRBV6-1	-	-	TRBJ2-7	TGTGCCAGCAGTAAAACAGGCGTCAGCTCCTACGAGCAGTACTTC	CASSKTGVSSYEQYF
TRBV15	TRBD1	-	TRBJ1-1	TGTGCCACCAGCAGGCAACAGGGGGCGGGGGAAGCTTTCTTT	CATSRQQGAGEAFF
TRBV6-5	-	-	TRBJ1-4	TGTGCCAGCAGTTACTCGACAGGTCGCGGCGAAAAACTGTTTTTT	CASSYSTGRGEKLFF
TRBV5-1	TRBD2	few	TRBJ2-1	TGCGCCAGCAGCTTGACTAGCGGGGGGGCATACAATGAGCAGTTCTTC	CASSLTSGGAYNEQFF
TRBV20-1	TRBD1	-	TRBJ2-7	TGCAGTGCTAGTTTTACAGGGGGCAGTTACGAGCAGTACTTC	CSASFTGGSYEQYF
TRBV6-1	TRBD2	few	TRBJ2-3	TGTGCCAGCAGAGGACTAGATAAGGGCACAGATACGCAGTATTTT	CASRGLDKGTDTQYF
TRBV9	TRBD2	few	TRBJ2-7	TGTGCCAGCAGCCCCGGGACTAGCGGGAGACCGGACGAGCAGTACTTC	CASSPGTSGRPDEQYF
TRBV5-6	-	-	TRBJ1-1	TGTGCCAGCAGGTCAGGGTACGGAGGGGCTTTCTTT	CASRSGYGGAFF
TRBV5-1	-	many	TRBJ2-2	TGCGCCAGCAGCTTGGTTGGTTCCGGGGAGCTGTTTTTT	CASSLVGSGELFF
TRBV28	-	many	TRBJ1-3	TGTGCCAGCAGTTCGACGGGGGTGGAAAACACCATATATTTT	CASSSTGVENTIYF
TRBV6-1	-	-	TRBJ2-7	TGTGCCAGCAGTATAAACAGTAAGGGGACGAGTGAGCGGTACTTC	CASSINSKGTSERYF
TRBV12-3/TRBV12-4	TRBD1	many	TRBJ2-3	TGTGCCAGCAGTCCCGGGGACAGGGGCACAGATACGCAGTATTTT	CASSPGDRGTDTQYF
TRBV12-3/TRBV12-4	-	few	TRBJ2-5	TGTGCCAGCAGTTTAACTTCAGGGCCCCAGTACTTC	CASSLTSGPQYF
TRBV7-2	TRBD1	many	TRBJ2-7	TGTGCCAGCAGCTTGAGGACAGGGCCCTACGAGCAGTACTTC	CASSLRTGPYEQYF
TRBV18	-	few	TRBJ2-3	TGTGCCAGCTCACCGGGGTCGACCGACACAGATACGCAGTATTTT	CASSPGSTDTDTQYF
TRBV9	TRBD2	-	TRBJ2-5	TGTGCCAGCAGCCCGGGACTAGCGGGGGGCCATCAAGAGACCCAGTACTTC	CASSPGLAGGHQETQYF
TRBV5-8	TRBD1	-	TRBJ2-3	TGTGCCAGCAGCTTGATGGACAGGGAGCTGAGTACAGATACGCAGTATTTT	CASSLMDRELSTDTQYF
TRBV30	-	few	TRBJ1-2	TGTGCCTGGAGTGCCGGCGGTAGCGGTGGCTACACCTTC	CAWSAGGSGGYTF
TRBV6-1	-	few	TRBJ2-1	TGTGCCAGCTCGAAACTCTTGAATGAGCAGTTCTTC	CASSKLLNEQFF
TRBV12-3/TRBV12-4	-	many	TRBJ1-1	TGTGCCAGCAGTTTCGACAGAGTGAACACTGAAGCTTTCTTT	CASSFDRVNTEAFF
TRBV5-6	TRBD1	-	TRBJ2-1	TGTGCCAGCAGCCGACAGGGTACGTCCTACAATGAGCAGTTCTTC	CASSRQGTSYNEQFF
TRBV20-1	-	many	TRBJ2-1	TGCAGTGCTAGAGATCCCACCAGCGGAAACAATGAGCAGTTCTTC	CSARDPTSGNNEQFF
TRBV5-1	TRBD2	-	TRBJ2-7	TGCGCCAGCAGCTCCCGGGGGGGATCGACCTACGAGCAGTACTTC	CASSSRGGSTYEQYF
TRBV20-1	-	few	TRBJ2-5	TGCAGTGCTAGAGCAGGGGGAGGGGCGGAGACCCAGTACTTC	CSARAGGGAETQYF
TRBV7-6	-	-	TRBJ2-7	TGTGCCAGCAGCCCTATCAGTTTGAGCTCCTACGAGCAGTACTTC	CASSPISLSSYEQYF
TRBV25-1	-	many	TRBJ2-3	TGTGCCAGCAGTGATAAGGACAGCACAGATACGCAGTATTTT	CASSDKDSTDTQYF
TRBV7-9	TRBD2	-	TRBJ2-3	TGTGCCAGCAGCTCCTTGGCGGGGGGATTCCATACGCAGTATTTT	CASSSLAGGFHTQYF
TRBV2	-	few	TRBJ2-3	TGTGCCAGCAGGTTGACTGGGGTCGCAGATACGCAGTATTTT	CASRLTGVADTQYF
TRBV27	-	-	TRBJ2-7	TGTGCCAGCAGGATTACAGGGCCCGTGGGCGAGCAGTACTTC	CASRITGPVGEQYF
TRBV6-2/TRBV6-3	TRBD1	few	TRBJ2-2	TGTGCCAGCTCCGACAGGGTTAACACCGGGGAGCTGTTTTTT	CASSDRVNTGELFF
TRBV5-5	-	-	TRBJ2-3	TGTGCCAGCAGCTTGGGGGGGACATACACAGATACGCAGTATTTT	CASSLGGTYTDTQYF
TRBV11-2	-	few	TRBJ2-2	TGTGCCAGCAGCTTAGGTACAGGGAAAGTAACGTCTGCTCGGTCCGGGGAGCTGTTTTTT	CASSLGTGKVTSARSGELFF
TRBV6-1	TRBD1	-	TRBJ2-3	TGTGCCAGCAGGACGGACAGGGCTGATACGCAGTATTTT	CASRTDRADTQYF
TRBV11-2	-	few	TRBJ2-1	TGTGCCAGCAGCTTAGTCGGCGGTCGGTCCTACAATGAGCAGTTCTTC	CASSLVGGRSYNEQFF
TRBV12-3/TRBV12-4	-	-	TRBJ2-7	TGTGCCAGCAGTCCTCAGGTGGGTTCCTACGAGCAGTACTTC	CASSPQVGSYEQYF
TRBV4-3	-	many	TRBJ2-1	TGCGCCAGCAGCCCTAAGGGGAGTGGGACCTACAATGAGCAGTTCTTC	CASSPKGSGTYNEQFF
TRBV20-1	-	-	TRBJ2-7	TGCAGTGCCGAGCCCGGGGTAGGCCCATACTACGAGCAGTACTTC	CSAEPGVGPYYEQYF
TRBV28	TRBD1	-	TRBJ2-6	TGTGCCAGCAGTTGGGACAGGGAACACGTCCTGACTTTC	CASSWDREHVLTF
TRBV11-3	-	many	TRBJ2-1	TGTGCCAGCAGCTTAGGTGCAGACAATGAGCAGTTCTTC	CASSLGADNEQFF
TRBV30	-	few	TRBJ1-1	TGTGCCTCGAGGAACAGAGGAGCTTTCTTT	CASRNRGAFF
TRBV20-1	-	-	TRBJ2-5	TGCAGTGCCCCGGGGGACTCGTTTTTAGAGACCCAGTACTTC	CSAPGDSFLETQYF